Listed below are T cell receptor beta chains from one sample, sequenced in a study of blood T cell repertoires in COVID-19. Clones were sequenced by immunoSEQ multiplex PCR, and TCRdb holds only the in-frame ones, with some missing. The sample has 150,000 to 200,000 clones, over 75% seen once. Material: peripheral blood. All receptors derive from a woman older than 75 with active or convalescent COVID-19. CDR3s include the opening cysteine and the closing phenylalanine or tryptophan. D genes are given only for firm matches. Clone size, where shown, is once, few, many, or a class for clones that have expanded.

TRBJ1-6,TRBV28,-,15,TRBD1,CASDFYGTGNSPLHF,TGTGCCAGCGACTTCTACGGGACAGGGAATTCACCCCTCCACTTT
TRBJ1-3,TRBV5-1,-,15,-,CASRPTVTSGNTIYF,TGCGCCAGCAGACCGACTGTGACCTCTGGAAACACCATATATTTT
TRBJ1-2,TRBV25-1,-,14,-,CASSELYRVSGYTF,TGTGCCAGCAGTGAATTGTACAGGGTATCTGGCTACACCTTC
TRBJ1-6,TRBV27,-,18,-,CASSLASNRGSYNSPLHF,TGTGCCAGCAGTTTAGCGTCAAATAGGGGATCCTATAATTCACCCCTCCACTTT
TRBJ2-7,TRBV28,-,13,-,CASSGGAAIEQYF,TGTGCCAGCAGCGGTGGGGCAGCAATAGAGCAGTACTTC
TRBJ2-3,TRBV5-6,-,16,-,CASSLNIGGLTDTQYF,TGTGCCAGCAGCTTGAACATCGGGGGGCTCACAGATACGCAGTATTTT
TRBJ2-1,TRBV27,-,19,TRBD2,CASSLGIGLAGGPYNEQFF,TGTGCCAGCAGTTTAGGGATCGGACTAGCGGGGGGACCTTACAATGAGCAGTTCTTC
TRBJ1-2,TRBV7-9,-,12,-,CASSGRGDGYTF,TGTGCCAGCAGCGGCAGGGGTGACGGCTACACCTTC
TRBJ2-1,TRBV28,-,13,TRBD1,CASGDRAYNEQFF,TGTGCCAGTGGGGACAGGGCTTACAATGAGCAGTTCTTC
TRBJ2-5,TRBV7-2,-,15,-,CASSFAGQFGETQYF,TGTGCCAGCAGCTTTGCGGGACAGTTCGGGGAGACCCAGTACTTC
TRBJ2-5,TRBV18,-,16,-,CASSRGVGQKRETQYF,TGTGCCAGCTCACGCGGAGTGGGACAAAAAAGGGAGACCCAGTACTTC
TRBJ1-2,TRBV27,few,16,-,CASSLSGGGGTDGYTF,TGTGCCAGCAGTTTATCGGGGGGAGGAGGAACTGATGGCTACACCTTC
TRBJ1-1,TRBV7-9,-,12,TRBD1,CASSFGQGEAFF,TGTGCCAGCAGCTTTGGACAGGGTGAAGCTTTCTTT
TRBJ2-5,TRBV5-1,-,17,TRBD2,CASSPGLAGGYQETQYF,TGCGCCAGCAGCCCTGGACTAGCGGGGGGGTACCAAGAGACCCAGTACTTC
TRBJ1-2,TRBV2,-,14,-,CASSLSGQNYGYTF,TGTGCCAGCAGTCTATCAGGGCAGAACTATGGCTACACCTTC
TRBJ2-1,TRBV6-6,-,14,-,CASSGAGIVDEQFF,TGTGCCAGCAGTGGTGCAGGGATTGTGGATGAGCAGTTCTTC
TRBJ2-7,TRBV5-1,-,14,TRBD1,CASSATGVRYEQYF,TGCGCCAGCAGCGCCACAGGGGTACGCTACGAGCAGTACTTC
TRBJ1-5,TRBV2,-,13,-,CASRPTGTQPQHF,TGTGCCAGCAGACCTACAGGTACTCAGCCCCAGCATTTT
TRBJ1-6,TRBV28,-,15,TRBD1,CATRQGASYNSPLHF,TGTGCCACCAGACAGGGGGCGTCCTATAATTCACCCCTCCACTTT
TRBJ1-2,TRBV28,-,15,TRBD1,CASSSGQGARYGYTF,TGTGCCAGCAGTTCGGGGCAGGGGGCGAGATATGGCTACACCTTC
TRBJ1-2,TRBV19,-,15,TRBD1,CASSDYRGGNYGYTF,TGTGCCAGTAGCGACTACAGGGGAGGAAACTATGGCTACACCTTC
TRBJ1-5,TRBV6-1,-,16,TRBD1,CASSDFGQGTNQPQHF,TGTGCCAGCAGTGACTTCGGACAGGGAACAAATCAGCCCCAGCATTTT
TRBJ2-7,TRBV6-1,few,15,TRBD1,CASSRWTGASVEQYF,TGTGCCAGCAGTCGGTGGACAGGGGCAAGCGTCGAGCAGTACTTC
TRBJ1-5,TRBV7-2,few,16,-,CASSLMGVNSNQPQHF,TGTGCCAGCAGCTTAATGGGAGTTAATAGCAATCAGCCCCAGCATTTT
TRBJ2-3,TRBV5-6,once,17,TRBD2,CASTSPTSGGRTDTQYF,TGTGCCAGCACCAGCCCCACTAGCGGGGGGCGTACAGATACGCAGTATTTT
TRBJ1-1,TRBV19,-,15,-,CASSIDQVMNTEAFF,TGTGCCAGTAGTATCGATCAGGTGATGAACACTGAAGCTTTCTTT
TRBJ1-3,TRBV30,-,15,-,CAWSVVGSTGNTIYF,TGTGCCTGGAGTGTAGTAGGGAGTACTGGAAACACCATATATTTT
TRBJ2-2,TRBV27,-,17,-,CASRVAGGQTNTGELFF,TGTGCCAGCAGAGTTGCGGGGGGACAGACGAACACCGGGGAGCTGTTTTTT
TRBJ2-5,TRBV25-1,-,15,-,CASSAFSGVDETQYF,TGTGCCAGCAGCGCATTCTCGGGGGTAGACGAGACCCAGTACTTC
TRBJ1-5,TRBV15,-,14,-,CATSRTNMDQPQHF,TGTGCCACCAGCAGAACAAACATGGATCAGCCCCAGCATTTT
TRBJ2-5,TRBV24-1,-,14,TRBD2,CATSDGLAGETQYF,TGTGCCACCAGTGATGGACTAGCGGGAGAGACCCAGTACTTC
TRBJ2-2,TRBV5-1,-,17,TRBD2,CASSLGTSGGNTGELFF,TGCGCCAGCAGCTTGGGGACTAGCGGGGGAAACACCGGGGAGCTGTTTTTT
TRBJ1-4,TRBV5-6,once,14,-,CASSSGGPNEKLFF,TGTGCCAGCAGCTCCGGGGGGCCAAATGAAAAACTGTTTTTT